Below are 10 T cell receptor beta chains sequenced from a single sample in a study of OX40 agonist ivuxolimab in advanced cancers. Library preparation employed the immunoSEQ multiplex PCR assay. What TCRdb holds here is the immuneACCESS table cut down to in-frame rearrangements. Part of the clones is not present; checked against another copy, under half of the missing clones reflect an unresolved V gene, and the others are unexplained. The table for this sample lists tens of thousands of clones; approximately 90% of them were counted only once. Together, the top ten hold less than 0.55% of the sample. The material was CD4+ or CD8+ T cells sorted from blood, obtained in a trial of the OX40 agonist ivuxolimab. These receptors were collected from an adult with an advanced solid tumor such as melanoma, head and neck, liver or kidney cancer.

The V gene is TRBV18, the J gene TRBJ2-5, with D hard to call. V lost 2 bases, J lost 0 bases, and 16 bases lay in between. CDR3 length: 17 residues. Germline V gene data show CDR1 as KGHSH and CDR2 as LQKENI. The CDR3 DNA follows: TGTGCCAGCTCACCATTATATAAGCCCCACGACCAAGAGACCCAGTACTTC. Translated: CASSPLYKPHDQETQYF.

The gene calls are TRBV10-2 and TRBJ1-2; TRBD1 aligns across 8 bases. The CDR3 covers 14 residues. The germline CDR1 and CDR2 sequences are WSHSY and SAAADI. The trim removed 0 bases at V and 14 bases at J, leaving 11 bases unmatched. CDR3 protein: CASSESLQGALSTF. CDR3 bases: TGCGCCAGCAGTGAGTCGTTGCAGGGGGCTCTCTCTACCTTC.

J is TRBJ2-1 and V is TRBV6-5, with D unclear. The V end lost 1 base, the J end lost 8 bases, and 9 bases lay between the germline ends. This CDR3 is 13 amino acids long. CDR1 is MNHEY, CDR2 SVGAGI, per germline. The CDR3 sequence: CASSYLDADEQFF. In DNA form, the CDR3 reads TGTGCCAGCAGTTACTTGGACGCGGATGAGCAGTTCTTC.

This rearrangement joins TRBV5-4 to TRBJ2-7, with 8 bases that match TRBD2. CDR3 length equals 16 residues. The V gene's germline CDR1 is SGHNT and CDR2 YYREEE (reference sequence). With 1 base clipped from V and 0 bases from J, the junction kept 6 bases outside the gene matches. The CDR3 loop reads CASSLLAGKSSYEQYF. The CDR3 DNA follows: TGTGCCAGCAGCTTGCTAGCGGGCAAAAGCTCCTACGAGCAGTACTTC.

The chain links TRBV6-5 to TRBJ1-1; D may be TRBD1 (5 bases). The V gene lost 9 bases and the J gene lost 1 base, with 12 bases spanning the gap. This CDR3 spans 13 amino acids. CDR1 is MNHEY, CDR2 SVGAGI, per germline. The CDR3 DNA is TGTGCCAGTCGGAGGGGAGGGAACACTGAAGCTTTCTTT. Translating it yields CASRRGGNTEAFF.

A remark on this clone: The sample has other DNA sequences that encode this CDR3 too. CDR3 coding DNA: TGTGCCAGCAGTGGCCTCCGACTAGCGGGGGTATCTCAGCAGTTCTTC. This gives the protein CASSGLRLAGVSQQFF. The chain uses TRBV6-1 and TRBJ2-1, with TRBD2 matching over 12 bases. The germline V gene has CDR1 MNHNS and CDR2 SASEGT. J was trimmed by 11 bases and V by 4 bases; bases with no gene match: 12. The CDR3 has 16 amino acids.

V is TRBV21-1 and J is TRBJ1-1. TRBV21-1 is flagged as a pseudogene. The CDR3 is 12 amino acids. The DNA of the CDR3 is TGTGCCAGCAGCCTCGGTCCCCCTGAAGCTTTCTTT. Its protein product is CASSLGPPEAFF.

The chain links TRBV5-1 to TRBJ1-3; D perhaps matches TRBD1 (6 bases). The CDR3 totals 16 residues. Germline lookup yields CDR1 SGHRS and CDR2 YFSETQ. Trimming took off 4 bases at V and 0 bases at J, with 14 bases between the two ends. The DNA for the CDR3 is TGCGCCAGCAGCCTAGGACAGACCGTCTCTGGAAACACCATATATTTT. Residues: CASSLGQTVSGNTIYF. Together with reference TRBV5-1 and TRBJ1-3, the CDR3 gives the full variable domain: KAGVTQTPRYLIKTRGQQVTLSCSPISGHRSVSWYQQTPGQGLQFLFEYFSETQRNKGNFPGRFSGRQFSNSRSEMNVSTLELGDSALYLCASSLGQTVSGNTIYFGEGSWLTVV.

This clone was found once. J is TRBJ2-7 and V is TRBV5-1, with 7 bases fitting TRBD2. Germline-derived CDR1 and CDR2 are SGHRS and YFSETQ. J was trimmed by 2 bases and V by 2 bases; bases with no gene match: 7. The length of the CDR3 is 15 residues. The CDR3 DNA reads TGCGCCAGCAGCTTACAGAGCGGGACCACCTACGAGCAGTACTTC. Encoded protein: CASSLQSGTTYEQYF.

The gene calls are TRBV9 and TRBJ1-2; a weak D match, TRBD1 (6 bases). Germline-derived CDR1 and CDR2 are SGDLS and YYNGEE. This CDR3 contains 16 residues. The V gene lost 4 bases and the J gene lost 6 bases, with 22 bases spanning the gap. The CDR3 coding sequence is TGTGCCAGCAGCCCAGGGGTCGGCAGGGGCCGTGATGGCTACACCTTC. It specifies CASSPGVGRGRDGYTF. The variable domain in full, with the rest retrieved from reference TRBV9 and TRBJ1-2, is DSGVTQTPKHLITATGQRVTLRCSPRSGDLSVYWYQQSLDQGLQFLIQYYNGEERAKGNILERFSAQQFPDLHSELNLSSLELGDSALYFCASSPGVGRGRDGYTFGSGTRLTVV.